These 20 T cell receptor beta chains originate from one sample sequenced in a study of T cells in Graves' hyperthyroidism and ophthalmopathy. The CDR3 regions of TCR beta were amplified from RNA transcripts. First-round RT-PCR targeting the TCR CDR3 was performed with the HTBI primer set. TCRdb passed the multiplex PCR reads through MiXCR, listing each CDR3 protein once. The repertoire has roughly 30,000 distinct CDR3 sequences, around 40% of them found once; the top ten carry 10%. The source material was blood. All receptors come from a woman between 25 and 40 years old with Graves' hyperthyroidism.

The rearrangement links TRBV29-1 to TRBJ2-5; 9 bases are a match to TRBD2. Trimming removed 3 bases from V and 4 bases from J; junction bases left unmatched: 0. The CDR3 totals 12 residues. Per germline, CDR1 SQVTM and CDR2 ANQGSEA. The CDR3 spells CSVDSGGETQYF. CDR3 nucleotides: TGCAGCGTTGATAGCGGGGGAGAGACCCAGTACTTC. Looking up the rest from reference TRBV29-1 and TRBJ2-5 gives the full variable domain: SAVISQKPSRDICQRGTSLTIQCQVDSQVTMMFWYRQQPGQSLTLIATANQGSEATYESGFVIDKFPISRPNLTFSTLTVSNMSPEDSSIYLCSVDSGGETQYFGPGTRLLVL.

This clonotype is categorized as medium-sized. In DNA, the CDR3 is TGTGCCACCAGCACAGAAGTAAGTGAGCAGTTCTTC. This gives the protein CATSTEVSEQFF. The V call is TRBV15, the J call TRBJ2-1; D gene uncertain. In germline, CDR1 is LNHNV, CDR2 YYDKDF (reference sequence). This CDR3 has 12 residues. Trimming stripped 4 bases from V and 9 bases from J, with 10 bases between.

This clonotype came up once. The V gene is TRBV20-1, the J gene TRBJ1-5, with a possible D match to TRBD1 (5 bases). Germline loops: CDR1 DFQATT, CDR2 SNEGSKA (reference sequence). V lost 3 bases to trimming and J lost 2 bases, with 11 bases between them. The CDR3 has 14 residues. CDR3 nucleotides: TGCAGTGCTAGGTATCAGGGCGGCAATCAGCCCCAGCATTTT. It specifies CSARYQGGNQPQHF.

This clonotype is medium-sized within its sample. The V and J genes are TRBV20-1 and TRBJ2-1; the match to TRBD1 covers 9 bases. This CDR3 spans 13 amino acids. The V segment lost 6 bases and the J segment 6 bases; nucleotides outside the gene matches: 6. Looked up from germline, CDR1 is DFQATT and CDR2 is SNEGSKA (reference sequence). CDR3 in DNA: TGCAGTGCCCCGGGACAGGGACGCAATGAGCAGTTCTTC. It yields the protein CSAPGQGRNEQFF.

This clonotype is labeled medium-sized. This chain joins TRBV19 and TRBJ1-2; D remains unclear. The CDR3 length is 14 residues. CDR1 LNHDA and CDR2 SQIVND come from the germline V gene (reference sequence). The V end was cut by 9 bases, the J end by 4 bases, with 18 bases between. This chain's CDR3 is CASHQARLFYGYTF. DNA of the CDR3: TGTGCCAGCCATCAGGCAAGACTCTTCTATGGCTACACCTTC.

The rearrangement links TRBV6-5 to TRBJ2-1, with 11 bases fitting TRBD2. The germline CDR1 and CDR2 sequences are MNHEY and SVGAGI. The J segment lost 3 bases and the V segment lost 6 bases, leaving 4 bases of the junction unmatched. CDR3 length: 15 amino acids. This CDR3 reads CASSLSGGGYNEQFF. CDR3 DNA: TGTGCCAGCAGCCTTAGCGGGGGGGGCTACAATGAGCAGTTCTTC.

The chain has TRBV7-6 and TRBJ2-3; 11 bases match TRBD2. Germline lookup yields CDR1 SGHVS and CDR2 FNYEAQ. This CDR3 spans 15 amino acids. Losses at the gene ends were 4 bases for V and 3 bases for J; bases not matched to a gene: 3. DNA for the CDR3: TGTGCCAGCAGCTCACTAGCGGGAGTGACAGATACGCAGTATTTT. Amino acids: CASSSLAGVTDTQYF.

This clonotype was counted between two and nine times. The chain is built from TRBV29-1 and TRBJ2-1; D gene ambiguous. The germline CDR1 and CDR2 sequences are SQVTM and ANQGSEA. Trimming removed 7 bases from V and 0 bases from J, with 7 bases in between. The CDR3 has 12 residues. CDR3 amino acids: CSGGSSYNEQFF. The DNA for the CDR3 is TGCAGCGGTGGCAGCTCCTACAATGAGCAGTTCTTC.

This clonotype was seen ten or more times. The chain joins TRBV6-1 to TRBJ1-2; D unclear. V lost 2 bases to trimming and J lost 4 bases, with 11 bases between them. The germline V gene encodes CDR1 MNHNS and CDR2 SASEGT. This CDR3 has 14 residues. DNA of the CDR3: TGTGCCAGCAGTGAAATCGCAGGCCCCTATGGCTACACCTTC. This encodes CASSEIAGPYGYTF.

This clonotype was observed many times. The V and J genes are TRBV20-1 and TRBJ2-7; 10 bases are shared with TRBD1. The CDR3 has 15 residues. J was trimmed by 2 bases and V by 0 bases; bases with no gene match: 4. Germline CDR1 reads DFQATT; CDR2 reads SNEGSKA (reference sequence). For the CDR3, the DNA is TGCAGTGCTAGAGATCGGGACAGGGGTCCCTACGAGCAGTACTTC. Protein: CSARDRDRGPYEQYF.

The DNA of the CDR3 is TGCGCCAGCAGCCAAGAACCAGGTTTCCACGGGCAGTACTTC. Protein product: CASSQEPGFHGQYF. The gene calls are TRBV4-1 and TRBJ2-7, with unresolved D. Between the trimmed V and J ends, which lost 0 bases and 9 bases, there was a span of 15 bases. Germline-derived CDR1 and CDR2 are MGHRA and YSYEKL. The CDR3 has 14 amino acids.

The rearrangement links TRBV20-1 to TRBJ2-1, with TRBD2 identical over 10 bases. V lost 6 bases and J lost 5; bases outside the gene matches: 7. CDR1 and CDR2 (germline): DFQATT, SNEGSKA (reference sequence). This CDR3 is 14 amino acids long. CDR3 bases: TGCAGTGCGGCCGGACTAGCGGAAGACAATGAGCAGTTCTTC. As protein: CSAAGLAEDNEQFF.

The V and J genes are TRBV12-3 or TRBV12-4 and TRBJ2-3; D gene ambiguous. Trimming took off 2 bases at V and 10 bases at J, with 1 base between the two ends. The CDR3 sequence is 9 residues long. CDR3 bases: TGTGCCAGCAGTTTATCGCAGTATTTT. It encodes CASSLSQYF.

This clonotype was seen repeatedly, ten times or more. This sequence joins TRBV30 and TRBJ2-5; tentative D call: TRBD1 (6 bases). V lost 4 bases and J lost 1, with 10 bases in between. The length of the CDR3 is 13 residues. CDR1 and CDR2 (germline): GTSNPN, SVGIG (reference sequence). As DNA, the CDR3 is TGTGCCTGGAACAGGGAAATCCAAGAGACCCAGTACTTC. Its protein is CAWNREIQETQYF. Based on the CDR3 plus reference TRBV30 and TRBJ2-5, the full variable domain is SQTIHQWPATLVQPVGSPLSLECTVEGTSNPNLYWYRQAAGRGLQLLFYSVGIGQISSEVPQNLSASRPQDRQFILSSKKLLLSDSGFYLCAWNREIQETQYFGPGTRLLVL.

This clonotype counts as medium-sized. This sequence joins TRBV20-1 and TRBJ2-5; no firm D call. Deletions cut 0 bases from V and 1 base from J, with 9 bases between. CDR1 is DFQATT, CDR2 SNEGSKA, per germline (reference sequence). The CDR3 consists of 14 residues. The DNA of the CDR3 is TGCAGTGCTAGAGATTGGCACCCCCAAGAGACCCAGTACTTC. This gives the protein CSARDWHPQETQYF.

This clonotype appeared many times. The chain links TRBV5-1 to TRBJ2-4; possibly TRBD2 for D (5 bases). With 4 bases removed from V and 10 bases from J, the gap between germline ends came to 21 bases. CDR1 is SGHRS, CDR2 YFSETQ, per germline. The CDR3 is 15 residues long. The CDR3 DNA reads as TGCGCCAGCAGCCCGGAACGACTAACCTCTAAGATTCAGTACTTC. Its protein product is CASSPERLTSKIQYF.

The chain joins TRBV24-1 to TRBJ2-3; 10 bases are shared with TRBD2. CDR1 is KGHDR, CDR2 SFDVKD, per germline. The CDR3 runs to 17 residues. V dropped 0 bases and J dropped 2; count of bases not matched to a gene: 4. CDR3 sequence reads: CATSDLVLAGVTDTQYF. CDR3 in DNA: TGTGCCACCAGTGATTTGGTCCTAGCGGGGGTCACAGATACGCAGTATTTT.

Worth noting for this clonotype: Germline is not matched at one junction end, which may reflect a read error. The CDR3 region has the DNA TGCACCAGCGGCGCGACTAGCGGGACCGATACGCAGTATTTT. Its translation is CTSGATSGTDTQYF. The chain is built from TRBV5-1 and TRBJ2-3; 11 nucleotides line up with TRBD2. Germline V gives CDR1 SGHRS, CDR2 YFSETQ. This CDR3 is built from 14 residues.

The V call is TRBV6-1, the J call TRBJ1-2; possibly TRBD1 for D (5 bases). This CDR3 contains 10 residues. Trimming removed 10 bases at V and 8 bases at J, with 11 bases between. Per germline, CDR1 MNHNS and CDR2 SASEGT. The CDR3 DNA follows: TGTGCCACATTCGGGGGGGGCTACACCTTC. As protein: CATFGGGYTF.

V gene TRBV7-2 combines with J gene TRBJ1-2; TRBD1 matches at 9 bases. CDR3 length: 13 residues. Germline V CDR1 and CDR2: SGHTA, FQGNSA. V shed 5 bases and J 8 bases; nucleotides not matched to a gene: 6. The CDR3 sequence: CASSRQGGGGYTF. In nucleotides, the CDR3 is TGTGCCAGCAGCCGACAGGGGGGAGGAGGCTACACCTTC.